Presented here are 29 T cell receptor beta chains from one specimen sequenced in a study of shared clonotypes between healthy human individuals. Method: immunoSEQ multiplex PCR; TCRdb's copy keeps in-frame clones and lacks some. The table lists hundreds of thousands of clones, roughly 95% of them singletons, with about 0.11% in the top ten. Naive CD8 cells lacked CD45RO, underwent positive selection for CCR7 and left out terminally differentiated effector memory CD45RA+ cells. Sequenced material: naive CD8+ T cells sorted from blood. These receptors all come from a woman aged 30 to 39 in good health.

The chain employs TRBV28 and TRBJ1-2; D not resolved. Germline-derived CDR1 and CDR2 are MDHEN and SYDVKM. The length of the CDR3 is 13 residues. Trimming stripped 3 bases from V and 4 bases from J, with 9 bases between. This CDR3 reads CASSFSGLYGYTF. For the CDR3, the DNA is TGTGCCAGCAGTTTTTCGGGCCTCTATGGCTACACCTTC.

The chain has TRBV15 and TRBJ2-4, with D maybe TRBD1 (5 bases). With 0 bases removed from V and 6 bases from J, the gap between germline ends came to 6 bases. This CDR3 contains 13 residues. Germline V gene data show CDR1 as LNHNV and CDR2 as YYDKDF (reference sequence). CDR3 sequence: CATSRDRGNIQYF. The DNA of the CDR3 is TGTGCCACCAGCAGAGATAGGGGAAACATTCAGTACTTC.

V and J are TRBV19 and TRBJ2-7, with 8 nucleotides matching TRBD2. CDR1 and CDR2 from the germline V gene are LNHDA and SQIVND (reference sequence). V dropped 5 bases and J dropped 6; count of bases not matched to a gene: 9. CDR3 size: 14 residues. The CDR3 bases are TGTGCCAGTAGTTACACGGGACTAGGCTCCGAGCAGTACTTC. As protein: CASSYTGLGSEQYF.

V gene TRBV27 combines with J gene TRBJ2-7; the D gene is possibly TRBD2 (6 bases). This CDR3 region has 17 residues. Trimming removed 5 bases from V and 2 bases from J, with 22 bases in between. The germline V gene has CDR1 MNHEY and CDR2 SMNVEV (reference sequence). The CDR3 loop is CASSPGTSAGATYEQYF. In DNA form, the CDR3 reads TGTGCCAGCAGTCCGGGGACTTCCGCGGGCGCTACCTACGAGCAGTACTTC.

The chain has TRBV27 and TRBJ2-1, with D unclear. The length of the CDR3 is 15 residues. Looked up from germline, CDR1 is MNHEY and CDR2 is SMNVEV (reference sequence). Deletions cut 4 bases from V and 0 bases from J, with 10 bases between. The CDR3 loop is CASSSHLGSYNEQFF. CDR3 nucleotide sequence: TGTGCCAGCAGTTCTCATCTTGGCTCCTACAATGAGCAGTTCTTC.

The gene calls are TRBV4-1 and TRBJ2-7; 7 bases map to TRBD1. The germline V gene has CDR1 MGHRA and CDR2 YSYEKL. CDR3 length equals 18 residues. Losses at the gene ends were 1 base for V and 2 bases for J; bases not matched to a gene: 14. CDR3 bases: TGCGCCAGCAGCCAAGGACGAAACCGAGACAGGGTTCCCTACGAGCAGTACTTC. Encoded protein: CASSQGRNRDRVPYEQYF.

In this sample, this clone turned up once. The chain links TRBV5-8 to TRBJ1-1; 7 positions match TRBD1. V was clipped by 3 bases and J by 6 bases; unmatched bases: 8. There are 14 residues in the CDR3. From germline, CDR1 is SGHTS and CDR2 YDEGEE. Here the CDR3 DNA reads TGTGCCAGCAGCTCATTTCCGGGACAGCCTGAAGCTTTCTTT. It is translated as CASSSFPGQPEAFF.

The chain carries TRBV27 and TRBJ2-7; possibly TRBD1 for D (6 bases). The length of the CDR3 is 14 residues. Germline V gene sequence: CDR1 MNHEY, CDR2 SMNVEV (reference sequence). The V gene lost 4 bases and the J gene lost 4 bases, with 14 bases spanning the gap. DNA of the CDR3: TGTGCCAGCAGTTCGGACAGTGATACTTACGAGCAGTACTTC. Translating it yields CASSSDSDTYEQYF.

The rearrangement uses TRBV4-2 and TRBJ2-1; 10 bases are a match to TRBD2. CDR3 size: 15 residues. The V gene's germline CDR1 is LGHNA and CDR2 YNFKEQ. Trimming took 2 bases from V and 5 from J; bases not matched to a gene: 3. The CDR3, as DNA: TGTGCCAGCAGCCAACTAGCGGGAGTAAACAATGAGCAGTTCTTC. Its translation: CASSQLAGVNNEQFF.

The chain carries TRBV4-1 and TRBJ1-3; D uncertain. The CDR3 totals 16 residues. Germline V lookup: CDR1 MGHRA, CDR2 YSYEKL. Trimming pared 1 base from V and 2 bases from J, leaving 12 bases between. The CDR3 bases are TGCGCCAGCAGCCAAGTGACCCGCGGGACTGGAAACACCATATATTTT. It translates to CASSQVTRGTGNTIYF.

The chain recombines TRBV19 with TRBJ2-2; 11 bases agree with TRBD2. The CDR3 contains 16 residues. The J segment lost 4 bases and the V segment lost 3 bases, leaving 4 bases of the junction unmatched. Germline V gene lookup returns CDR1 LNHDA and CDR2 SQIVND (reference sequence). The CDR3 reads CASSIVAGGSTGELFF. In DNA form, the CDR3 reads TGTGCCAGTAGTATCGTAGCGGGAGGGAGCACCGGGGAGCTGTTTTTT.

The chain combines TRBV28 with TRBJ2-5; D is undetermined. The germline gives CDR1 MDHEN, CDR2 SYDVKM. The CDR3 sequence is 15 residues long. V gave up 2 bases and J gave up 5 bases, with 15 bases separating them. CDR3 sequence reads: CASSLGLVSWETQYF. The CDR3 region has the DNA TGTGCCAGCAGTTTAGGGCTAGTGTCTTGGGAGACCCAGTACTTC.

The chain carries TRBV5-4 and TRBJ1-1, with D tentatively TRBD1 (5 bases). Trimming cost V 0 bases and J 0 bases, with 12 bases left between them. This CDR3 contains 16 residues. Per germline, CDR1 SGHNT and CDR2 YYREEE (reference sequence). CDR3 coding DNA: TGTGCCAGCAGCTTGGAGGGGAGCTCCGTGAACACTGAAGCTTTCTTT. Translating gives CASSLEGSSVNTEAFF.

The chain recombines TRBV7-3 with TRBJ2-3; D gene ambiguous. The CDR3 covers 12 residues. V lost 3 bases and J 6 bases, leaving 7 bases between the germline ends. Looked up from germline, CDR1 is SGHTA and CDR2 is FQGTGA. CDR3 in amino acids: CASSFQKDTQYF. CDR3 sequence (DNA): TGTGCCAGCAGCTTTCAAAAGGATACGCAGTATTTT. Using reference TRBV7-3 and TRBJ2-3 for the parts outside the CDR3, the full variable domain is GAGVSQTPSNKVTEKGKYVELRCDPISGHTALYWYRQSLGQGPEFLIYFQGTGAADDSGLPNDRFFAVRPEGSVSTLKIQRTERGDSAVYLCASSFQKDTQYFGPGTRLTVL.

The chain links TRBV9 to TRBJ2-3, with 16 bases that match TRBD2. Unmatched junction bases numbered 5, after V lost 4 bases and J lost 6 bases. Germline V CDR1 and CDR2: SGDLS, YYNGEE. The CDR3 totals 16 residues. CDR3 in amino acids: CASSPGTSGRADTQYF. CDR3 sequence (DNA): TGTGCCAGCAGCCCGGGGACTAGCGGGAGGGCGGATACGCAGTATTTT.

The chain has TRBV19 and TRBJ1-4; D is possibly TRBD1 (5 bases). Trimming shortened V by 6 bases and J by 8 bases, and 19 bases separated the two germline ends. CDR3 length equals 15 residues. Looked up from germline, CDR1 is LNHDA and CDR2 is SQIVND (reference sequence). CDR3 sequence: CASSHLLGGTEKLFF. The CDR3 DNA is TGTGCCAGTAGCCACCTGCTGGGAGGGACGGAAAAACTGTTTTTT.

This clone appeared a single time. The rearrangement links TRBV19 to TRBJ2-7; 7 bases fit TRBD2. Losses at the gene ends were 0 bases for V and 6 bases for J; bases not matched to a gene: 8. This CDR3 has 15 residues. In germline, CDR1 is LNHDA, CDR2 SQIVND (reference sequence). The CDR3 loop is CASSIDKGLSVEQYF. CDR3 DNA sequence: TGTGCCAGTAGTATAGATAAGGGACTAAGTGTCGAGCAGTACTTC.

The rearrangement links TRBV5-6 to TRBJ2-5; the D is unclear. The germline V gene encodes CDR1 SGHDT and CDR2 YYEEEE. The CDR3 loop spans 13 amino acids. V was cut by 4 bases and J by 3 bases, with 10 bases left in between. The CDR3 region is CASSPLVEETQYF. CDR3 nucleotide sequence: TGTGCCAGCAGCCCGCTAGTAGAAGAGACCCAGTACTTC.

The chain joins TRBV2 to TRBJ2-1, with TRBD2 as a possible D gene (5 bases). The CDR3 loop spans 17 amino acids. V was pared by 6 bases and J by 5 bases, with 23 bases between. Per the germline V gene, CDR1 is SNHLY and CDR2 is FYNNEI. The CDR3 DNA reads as TGTGCCAGCAGCGTCGGCTCCGGGGTCCCTTCCCACAATGAGCAGTTCTTC. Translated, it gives CASSVGSGVPSHNEQFF.

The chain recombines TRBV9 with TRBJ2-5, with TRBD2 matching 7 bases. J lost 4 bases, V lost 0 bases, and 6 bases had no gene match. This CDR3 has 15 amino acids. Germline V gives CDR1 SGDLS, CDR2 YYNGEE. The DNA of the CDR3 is TGTGCCAGCAGCGTAGACGGACTAGTTGTAGAGACCCAGTACTTC. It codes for CASSVDGLVVETQYF. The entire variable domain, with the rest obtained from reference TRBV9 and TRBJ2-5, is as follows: DSGVTQTPKHLITATGQRVTLRCSPRSGDLSVYWYQQSLDQGLQFLIQYYNGEERAKGNILERFSAQQFPDLHSELNLSSLELGDSALYFCASSVDGLVVETQYFGPGTRLLVL.

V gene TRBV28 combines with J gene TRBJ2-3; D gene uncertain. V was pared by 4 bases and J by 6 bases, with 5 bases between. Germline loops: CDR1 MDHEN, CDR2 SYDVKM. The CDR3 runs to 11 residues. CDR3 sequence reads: CASSYGDTQYF. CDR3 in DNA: TGTGCCAGCAGTTACGGGGATACGCAGTATTTT.

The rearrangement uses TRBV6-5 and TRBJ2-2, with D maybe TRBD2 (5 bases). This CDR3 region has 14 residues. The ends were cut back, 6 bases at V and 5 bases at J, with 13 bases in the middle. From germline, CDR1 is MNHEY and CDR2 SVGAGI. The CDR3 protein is CASSGFSGTGELFF. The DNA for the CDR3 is TGTGCCAGCAGCGGTTTTTCGGGAACCGGGGAGCTGTTTTTT.

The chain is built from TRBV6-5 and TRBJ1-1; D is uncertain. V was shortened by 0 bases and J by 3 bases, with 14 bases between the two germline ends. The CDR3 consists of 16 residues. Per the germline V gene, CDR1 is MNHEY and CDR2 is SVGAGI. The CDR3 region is CASSYSGKTRDTEAFF. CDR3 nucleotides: TGTGCCAGCAGTTACTCGGGAAAAACTAGGGACACTGAAGCTTTCTTT.

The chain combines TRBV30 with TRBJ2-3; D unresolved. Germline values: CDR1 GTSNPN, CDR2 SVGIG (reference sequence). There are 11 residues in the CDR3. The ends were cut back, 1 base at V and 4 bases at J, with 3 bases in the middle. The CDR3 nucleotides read TGTGCCTGGAGTGGGGCAGATACGCAGTATTTT. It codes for CAWSGADTQYF.

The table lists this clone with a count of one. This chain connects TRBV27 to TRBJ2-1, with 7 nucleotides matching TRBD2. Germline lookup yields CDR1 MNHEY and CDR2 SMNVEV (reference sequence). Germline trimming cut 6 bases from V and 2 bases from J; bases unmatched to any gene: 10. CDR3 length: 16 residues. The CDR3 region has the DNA TGTGCCAGCAGCGTGGCGGGAGATTCAACCTACAATGAGCAGTTCTTC. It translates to CASSVAGDSTYNEQFF.

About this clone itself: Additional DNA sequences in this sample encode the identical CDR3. CDR3: CASSLSGTGELFF. CDR3 DNA: TGTGCCAGCAGTTTATCGGGGACCGGGGAGCTGTTTTTT. This chain connects TRBV27 to TRBJ2-2, with D uncertain. The CDR3 length is 13 residues. V was clipped by 0 bases and J by 5 bases, with 4 bases between them. Germline V gives CDR1 MNHEY, CDR2 SMNVEV (reference sequence).

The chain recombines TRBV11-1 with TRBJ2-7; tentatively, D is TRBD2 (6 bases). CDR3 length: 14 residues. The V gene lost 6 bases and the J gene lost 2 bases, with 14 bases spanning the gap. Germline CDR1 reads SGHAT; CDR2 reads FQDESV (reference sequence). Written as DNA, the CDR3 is TGTGCCAGCAGATCGTTCGGGGGAGCCTACGAGCAGTACTTC. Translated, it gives CASRSFGGAYEQYF.

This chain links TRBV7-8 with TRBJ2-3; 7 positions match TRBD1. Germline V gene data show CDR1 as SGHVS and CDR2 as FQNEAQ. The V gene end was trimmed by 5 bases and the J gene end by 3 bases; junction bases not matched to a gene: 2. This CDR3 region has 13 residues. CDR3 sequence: CASSRGRTDTQYF. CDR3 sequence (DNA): TGTGCCAGCAGCAGGGGGCGAACAGATACGCAGTATTTT.

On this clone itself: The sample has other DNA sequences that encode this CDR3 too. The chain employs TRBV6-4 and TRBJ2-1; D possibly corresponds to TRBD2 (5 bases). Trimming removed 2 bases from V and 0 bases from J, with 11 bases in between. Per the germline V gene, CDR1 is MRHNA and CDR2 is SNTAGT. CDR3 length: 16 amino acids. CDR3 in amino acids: CASSDQPGSSYNEQFF. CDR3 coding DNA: TGTGCCAGCAGTGACCAGCCTGGGAGCTCCTACAATGAGCAGTTCTTC.